The 12 T cell receptor beta chains below all came from one sample that was sequenced in a study of blood T cell repertoires in COVID-19. Sequencing was performed with immunoSEQ multiplex PCR; in TCRdb, only in-frame clones are kept and a portion is missing. Of fewer than 400,000 clones in the sample, roughly 90% were seen once. Material for sequencing was PBMCs or T cells enriched from blood (not recorded which). These receptors were collected from a man between 60 and 75 years old who had recovered from COVID-19.

The chain carries TRBV11-2 and TRBJ1-2; 7 bases match TRBD1. The CDR3 runs to 18 residues. The ends lost 5 bases at V and 5 bases at J; junction bases unmatched: 20. The germline gives CDR1 SGHAT, CDR2 FQNNGV. DNA for the CDR3: TGTGCCAGCAGCCCGAGAACCTCAGGGGGGCCGTCAAGTTATGGCTACACCTTC. It codes for CASSPRTSGGPSSYGYTF.

In this sample, this clone turned up once. The V gene is TRBV7-6, the J gene TRBJ1-2; D call uncertain. The germline CDR1 and CDR2 sequences are SGHVS and FNYEAQ. V lost 0 bases and J 8 bases, leaving 16 bases between the germline ends. CDR3 length: 15 amino acids. The CDR3 reads CASSLAQYPAEGYTF. The CDR3 DNA reads TGTGCCAGCAGCTTAGCCCAATACCCCGCGGAGGGCTACACCTTC.

With respect to this clone: Additional DNA sequences in this sample encode the identical CDR3. This sequence joins TRBV15 and TRBJ2-1; TRBD2 agrees at 10 bases. V dropped 1 base and J dropped 6; count of bases not matched to a gene: 3. CDR3 length: 15 amino acids. Per germline, CDR1 LNHNV and CDR2 YYDKDF (reference sequence). The CDR3 nucleotides read TGTGCCACCAGCAGAGGCCTAGCGGGAGCCAATGAGCAGTTCTTC. As protein: CATSRGLAGANEQFF.

CDR3 protein: CASSPFSLAGAKTQYF. CDR3 bases: TGTGCCAGCAGCCCCTTTTCACTAGCGGGAGCAAAGACCCAGTACTTC. The chain recombines TRBV28 with TRBJ2-5, with TRBD2 matching 11 bases. Germline assignment: CDR1 MDHEN and CDR2 SYDVKM. The ends lost 6 bases at V and 6 bases at J; junction bases unmatched: 12. This CDR3 contains 16 residues.

This sequence joins TRBV5-4 and TRBJ2-1; TRBD2 matches at 8 bases. CDR1 and CDR2 from the germline V gene are SGHNT and YYREEE (reference sequence). The J segment lost 0 bases and the V segment lost 1 base, leaving 3 bases of the junction unmatched. The CDR3 covers 16 residues. CDR3 in DNA: TGTGCCAGCAGCTTGTACGCGGGAGGCTCCTACAATGAGCAGTTCTTC. It yields the protein CASSLYAGGSYNEQFF.

The chain links TRBV7-2 to TRBJ2-3, with 7 positions matching TRBD2. This CDR3 has 14 residues. The junction had 7 bases not matched to a gene; V was cut back by 5 bases and J by 5 bases. CDR1 is SGHTA, CDR2 FQGNSA, per germline. CDR3 coding DNA: TGTGCCAGCAGCCCCACACTAGCGATAGATACGCAGTATTTT. Translated, it gives CASSPTLAIDTQYF. The whole variable domain, remainder taken from reference TRBV7-2 and TRBJ2-3, is GAGVSQSPSNKVTEKGKDVELRCDPISGHTALYWYRQSLGQGLEFLIYFQGNSAPDKSGLPSDRFSAERTGGSVSTLTIQRTQQEDSAVYLCASSPTLAIDTQYFGPGTRLTVL.

In this sample, this clone turned up a few times. The chain employs TRBV4-1 and TRBJ2-1; 9 positions match TRBD2. This CDR3 region has 15 residues. Germline V CDR1 and CDR2: MGHRA, YSYEKL. V lost 7 bases, J lost 8 bases, and 12 bases stayed unmatched. The CDR3 spells CASNYVVAGGYEQFF. The CDR3 DNA reads TGCGCCAGCAACTACGTGGTGGCGGGAGGGTATGAGCAGTTCTTC.

CDR3 coding DNA: TGTGCCAGCAGTCCACAGGGGGCTGGGGCCAACGTCCTGACTTTC. It translates to CASSPQGAGANVLTF. The rearrangement joins TRBV28 to TRBJ2-6; 8 bases align to TRBD1. The CDR3 contains 15 residues. The V and J ends lost 5 bases and 2 bases, in that order; junction bases with no gene match: 2. CDR1 MDHEN and CDR2 SYDVKM come from the germline V gene. Full variable domain (rest looked up from reference TRBV28 and TRBJ2-6): DVKVTQSSRYLVKRTGEKVFLECVQDMDHENMFWYRQDPGLGLRLIYFSYDVKMKEKGDIPEGYSVSREKKERFSLILESASTNQTSMYLCASSPQGAGANVLTFGAGSRLTVL.

The chain recombines TRBV29-1 with TRBJ2-3; TRBD2 agrees at 9 bases. The V gene end was trimmed by 5 bases and the J gene end by 5 bases; junction bases not matched to a gene: 8. Germline V gives CDR1 SQVTM, CDR2 ANQGSEA. The CDR3 contains 14 residues. CDR3 residues: CSVRPAGGRDTQYF. The CDR3 nucleotides are TGCAGCGTTCGTCCAGCGGGAGGTCGAGATACGCAGTATTTT.

In this sample, this clone turned up once. DNA for the CDR3: TGTGCCAGCAGTGATAGTCTTAGCGGGAGAGGGAATGAGCAGTTCTTC. Protein: CASSDSLSGRGNEQFF. The rearrangement links TRBV2 to TRBJ2-1, with 9 positions matching TRBD2. Unmatched junction bases numbered 10, after V lost 3 bases and J lost 7 bases. Germline-derived CDR1 and CDR2 are SNHLY and FYNNEI. This CDR3 is built from 16 residues.

This clone was counted only a few times. The chain recombines TRBV5-5 with TRBJ1-2; tentatively, D is TRBD1 (6 bases). Per the germline V gene, CDR1 is SGHKS and CDR2 is YYEKEE (reference sequence). Trimming shortened V by 0 bases and J by 4 bases, and 10 bases separated the two germline ends. The CDR3 extends over 14 amino acids. CDR3 loop: CASSLAGGAYGYTF. The CDR3 nucleotides read TGTGCCAGCAGCTTGGCGGGGGGCGCCTATGGCTACACCTTC.

The CDR3 DNA sequence: TGTGCCAGCAGCTTGTCGGGACAGCAAGAGACCCAGTACTTC. It codes for CASSLSGQQETQYF. The J gene is TRBJ2-5, the V gene TRBV5-5, with TRBD1 matching 7 bases. This CDR3 is 14 amino acids long. Losses at the gene ends were 1 base for V and 2 bases for J; bases not matched to a gene: 2. Germline V gives CDR1 SGHKS, CDR2 YYEKEE (reference sequence).